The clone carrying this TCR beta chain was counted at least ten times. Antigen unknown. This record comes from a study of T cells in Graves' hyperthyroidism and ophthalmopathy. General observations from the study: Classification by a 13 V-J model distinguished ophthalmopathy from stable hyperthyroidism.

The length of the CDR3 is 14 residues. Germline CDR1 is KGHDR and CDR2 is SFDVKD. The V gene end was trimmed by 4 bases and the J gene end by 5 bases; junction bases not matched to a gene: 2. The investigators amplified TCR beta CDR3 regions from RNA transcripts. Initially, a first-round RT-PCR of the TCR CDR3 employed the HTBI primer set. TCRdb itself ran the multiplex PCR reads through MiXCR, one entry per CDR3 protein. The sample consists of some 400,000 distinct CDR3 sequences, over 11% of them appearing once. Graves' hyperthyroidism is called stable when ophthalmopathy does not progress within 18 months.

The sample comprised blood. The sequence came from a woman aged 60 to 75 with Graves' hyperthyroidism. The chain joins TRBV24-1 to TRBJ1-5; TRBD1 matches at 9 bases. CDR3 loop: CATSDGQGYQPQHF. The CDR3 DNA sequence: TGTGCCACCAGTGACGGACAGGGGTATCAGCCCCAGCATTTT.